These 4 T cell receptor beta chains came from one sample sequenced in a study of T cells in Graves' hyperthyroidism and ophthalmopathy. It was RNA transcripts that yielded the amplified TCR beta CDR3 regions. The HTBI primer set drove a first-round RT-PCR of the TCR CDR3. TCRdb analysed the multiplex PCR reads with MiXCR anew, one entry per CDR3 protein. The sample records about half a million distinct CDR3 sequences, less than 25% being singletons. Sequencing was performed on blood. All receptors derive from a woman in her thirties with Graves' ophthalmopathy.

As concerns this clonotype: It may be a read error: a sequence one base away is much more abundant. CDR3 DNA sequence: TGCAGCGTTGAGAGCGGGGGGATGAACACCGGGGAGCTGTGTTTT. It encodes CSVESGGMNTGELCF. The chain employs TRBV29-1 and TRBJ2-2; TRBD2 matches 9 bases. This CDR3 has 15 amino acids. The germline V gene has CDR1 SQVTM and CDR2 ANQGSEA.

The chain is built from TRBV7-2 and TRBJ1-1; D may be TRBD1 (5 bases). Germline V lookup: CDR1 SGHTA, CDR2 FQGNSA. The V end was cut by 10 bases, the J end by 0 bases, with 12 bases between. The CDR3 is 13 residues long. CDR3 residues: CATKGLLNTEAFF. CDR3 DNA sequence: TGTGCCACCAAGGGACTCTTGAACACTGAAGCTTTCTTT.

The chain recombines TRBV6-5 with TRBJ2-7; D may correspond to TRBD1 or TRBD2 (7 bases each). V was clipped by 2 bases and J by 0 bases, with 11 bases between them. Germline V CDR1 and CDR2: MNHEY, SVGAGI. This CDR3 has 15 residues. CDR3 sequence reads: CASSYGRDSSYEQYF. In DNA form, the CDR3 reads TGTGCCAGCAGTTACGGGAGGGACAGCTCCTACGAGCAGTACTTC.

The V and J genes are TRBV4-1 and TRBJ1-5; D is unresolved. Germline V gene sequence: CDR1 MGHRA, CDR2 YSYEKL. The CDR3 has 17 residues. Trimming removed 0 bases at V and 0 bases at J, with 12 bases between. CDR3 coding DNA: TGCGCCAGCAGCCAAGATCATGGCGGATTTAGCAATCAGCCCCAGCATTTT. This sequence encodes CASSQDHGGFSNQPQHF.